This T cell receptor (beta chain) was identified in a study of patients and donors after allogeneic stem cell transplantation. TCRdb passed the RT-PCR reads through MiXCR, listing each CDR3 protein once. The sample shows fewer than 200,000 distinct CDR3 sequences, approximately 30% of them seen only once. This sequence originates from a human donor who was either an allogeneic HSCT recipient or a stem cell or donor lymphocyte infusion donor (not recorded which). It is not recorded whose cells these are; they may come from a transplant donor. What was sequenced was blood, either unsorted or a sorted T cell fraction (not recorded which).

DNA of the CDR3: TGTGCCAGCTCACCAATGGGGGATCAGCCCCAGCATTTT. Translating gives CASSPMGDQPQHF. The V and J genes are TRBV18 and TRBJ1-5; a weak D match, TRBD1 (5 bases). Germline loops: CDR1 KGHSH, CDR2 LQKENI. The V and J ends lost 2 bases and 5 bases respectively, with 7 bases between them. The CDR3 has 13 amino acids.